Presented here are 2 T cell receptor beta chains from one specimen sequenced in a study of shared clonotypes between healthy human individuals. The data were produced by immunoSEQ multiplex PCR, yet TCRdb's version contains in-frame clones alone and is incomplete. The data contain some 680,000 clones, roughly 72% of them singletons. Sequencing input: memory CD4+ T cells sorted from blood. Subset here: CD45RA-negative fraction. The receptor source for this set is a woman in her 30s in good health.

The chain couples TRBV5-1 to TRBJ2-3; 9 bases are shared with TRBD2. Germline V lookup: CDR1 SGHRS, CDR2 YFSETQ. This CDR3 has 18 amino acids. The V segment lost 1 base and the J segment 2 bases; nucleotides outside the gene matches: 11. The CDR3 protein is CASSLKTSAGGITDTQYF. The CDR3 DNA is TGCGCCAGCAGCTTGAAAACGTCGGCGGGAGGGATCACAGATACGCAGTATTTT.

The chain employs TRBV19 and TRBJ1-1, with D possibly being TRBD1 (6 bases). V lost 3 bases to trimming and J lost 6 bases, with 17 bases between them. Germline V gene data show CDR1 as LNHDA and CDR2 as SQIVND (reference sequence). The CDR3 consists of 15 residues. The CDR3 region has the DNA TGTGCCAGTAGTATTAGGACCCAGGGGCTACCTGAAGCTTTCTTT. Protein product: CASSIRTQGLPEAFF.